This TCR beta chain was captured in a study of blood T cell repertoires in COVID-19. Overall study: COVID-19 samples from acute and convalescent phases originated in the United States, Italy and Spain.

As handled by the study authors: The authors estimated nucleated cell counts from reference gene primer amplification. Assay used: immunoSEQ multiplex PCR; TCRdb lists only in-frame clones, some missing. V, J and clone size are those of that table, while D and trimming were read from the DNA. The data show fewer than 300,000 clones, 88% seen once. Germline V CDR1 and CDR2: SGHRS, YFSETQ. The CDR3 is made up of 15 amino acids. Deletions cut 0 bases from V and 4 bases from J, with 10 bases between. This clone was counted a single time. Recruits, aged roughly 18 to 95 years, lived in 25 or so US areas. Cohort placement rested on clinical history that participants reported themselves.

This receptor was obtained from a woman aged 40 to 55 with acute COVID-19. The J gene is TRBJ1-4, the V gene TRBV5-1; D is unresolved. The sample was PBMCs or T cells enriched from blood (not recorded which). The CDR3 is CASSLVAGSNEKLFF. The CDR3 nucleotides are TGCGCCAGCAGCTTGGTAGCGGGGAGTAATGAAAAACTGTTTTTT.